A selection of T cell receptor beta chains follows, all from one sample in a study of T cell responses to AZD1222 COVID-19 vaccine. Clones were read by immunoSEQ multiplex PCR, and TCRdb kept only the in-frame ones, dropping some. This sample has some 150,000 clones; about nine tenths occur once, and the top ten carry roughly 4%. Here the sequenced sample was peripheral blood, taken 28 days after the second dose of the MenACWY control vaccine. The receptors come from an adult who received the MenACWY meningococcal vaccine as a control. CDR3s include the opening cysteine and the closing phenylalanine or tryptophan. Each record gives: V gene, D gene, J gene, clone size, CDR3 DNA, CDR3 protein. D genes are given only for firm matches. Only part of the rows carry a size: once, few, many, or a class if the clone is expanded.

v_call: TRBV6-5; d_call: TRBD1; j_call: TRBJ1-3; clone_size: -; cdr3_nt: TGTGCCAGCAGGGGACAGCCCAACTCTGGAAACACCATATATTTT; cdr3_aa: CASRGQPNSGNTIYF
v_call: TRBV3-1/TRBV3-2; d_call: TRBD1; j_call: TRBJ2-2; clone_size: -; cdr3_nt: TGTGCCAGCAGCCAGGACTTCTCCGGGACAGGGGTTTACACCGGGGAGCTGTTTTTT; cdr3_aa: CASSQDFSGTGVYTGELFF
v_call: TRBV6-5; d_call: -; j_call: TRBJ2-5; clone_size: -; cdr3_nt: TGTGCCAGCAGCTCCGCCCACAGGGTCCAAGAGACCCAGTACTTC; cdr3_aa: CASSSAHRVQETQYF
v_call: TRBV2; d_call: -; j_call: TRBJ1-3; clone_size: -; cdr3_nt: TGTGCCAGCAGGCCTACTTTCTCTGGAAACACCATATATTTT; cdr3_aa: CASRPTFSGNTIYF
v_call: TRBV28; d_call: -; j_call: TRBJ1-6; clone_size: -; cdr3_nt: TGTGCCAGCTTGGACAGATCCGATTCACCCCTCCACTTT; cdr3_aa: CASLDRSDSPLHF
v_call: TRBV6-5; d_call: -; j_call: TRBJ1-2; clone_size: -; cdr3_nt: TGTGCCAGCAGCGGGGGCTACTATGGCTACACCTTC; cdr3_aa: CASSGGYYGYTF
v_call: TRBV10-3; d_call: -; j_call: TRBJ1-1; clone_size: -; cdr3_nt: TGTGCCATCAGTGATGCTGGGGGCCGAACTGAAGCTTTCTTT; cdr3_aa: CAISDAGGRTEAFF
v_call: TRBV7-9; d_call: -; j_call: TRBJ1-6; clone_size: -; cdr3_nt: TGTGCCAGCAGCCGCATTTTTCCCCTCCACTTT; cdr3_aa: CASSRIFPLHF
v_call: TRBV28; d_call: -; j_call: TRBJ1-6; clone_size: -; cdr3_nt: TGTGCCAGCAGTACCCCAGGGGCCCCCGTTGAGTCCCTCCACTTT; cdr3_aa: CASSTPGAPVESLHF
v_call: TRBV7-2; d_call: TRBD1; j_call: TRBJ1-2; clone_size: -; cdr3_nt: TGTGCCAGCAGCCCTCAGGGGGCGCTAATCGGGGGCGGGGGCTACACCTTC; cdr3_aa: CASSPQGALIGGGGYTF
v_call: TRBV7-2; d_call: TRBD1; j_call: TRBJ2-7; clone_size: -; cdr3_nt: TGTGCCAGCAGCCTACCCAGGTTTGGGACAGGGCAAGGCTACGAGCAGTACTTC; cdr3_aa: CASSLPRFGTGQGYEQYF
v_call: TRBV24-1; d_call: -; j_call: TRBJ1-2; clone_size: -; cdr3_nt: TGTGCCACCAGTGGCCTGTTTAATCATGGCTACACCTTC; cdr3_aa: CATSGLFNHGYTF
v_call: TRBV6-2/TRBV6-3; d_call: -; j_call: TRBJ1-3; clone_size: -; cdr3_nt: TGTGCCAGCAGTAACCCGGGACATCGAAACACCATATATTTT; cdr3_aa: CASSNPGHRNTIYF
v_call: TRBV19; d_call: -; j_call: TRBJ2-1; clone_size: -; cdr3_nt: TGTGCCAGTAGTATCGGAGGGAGTTGGTACAATGAGCAGTTCTTC; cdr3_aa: CASSIGGSWYNEQFF
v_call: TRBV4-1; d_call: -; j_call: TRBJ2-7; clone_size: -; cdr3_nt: TGCGCCAGCAGCCAAGAGGGGGAGCTGTACTTC; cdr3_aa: CASSQEGELYF
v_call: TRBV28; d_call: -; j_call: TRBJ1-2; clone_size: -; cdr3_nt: TGTGCCAGCGATCCGGACAGAAACGTCTATGGCTACACCTTC; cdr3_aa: CASDPDRNVYGYTF
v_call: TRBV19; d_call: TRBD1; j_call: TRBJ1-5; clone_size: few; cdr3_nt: TGTGCCAGTAGCAAACCGGGACAGTTATGGCCCCAGCATTTT; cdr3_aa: CASSKPGQLWPQHF
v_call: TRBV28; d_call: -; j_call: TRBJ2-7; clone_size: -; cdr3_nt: TGTGCCAGCAGTTTCCCCGGCGGTTCAAGAGAGAAGTACTTC; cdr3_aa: CASSFPGGSREKYF
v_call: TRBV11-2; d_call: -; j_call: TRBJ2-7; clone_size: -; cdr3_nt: TGTGCCAGCAGCTTAGCTCTCGACGACAGGGGACTACCTTACGAGCAGTACTTC; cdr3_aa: CASSLALDDRGLPYEQYF
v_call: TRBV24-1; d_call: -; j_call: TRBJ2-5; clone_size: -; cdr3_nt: TGTGCCACCAGTGACGATAGGGGGGGCCAAGAGACCCAGTACTTC; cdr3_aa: CATSDDRGGQETQYF
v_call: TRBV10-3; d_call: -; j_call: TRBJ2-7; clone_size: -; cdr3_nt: TGTGCCATCAGTGAGTTTGAAGGGGCGTACGAGCAGTACTTC; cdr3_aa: CAISEFEGAYEQYF
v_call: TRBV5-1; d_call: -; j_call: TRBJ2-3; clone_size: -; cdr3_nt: TGCGCCAGCAGCTTATGGCAGGCAAACACAGATACGCAGTATTTT; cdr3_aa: CASSLWQANTDTQYF
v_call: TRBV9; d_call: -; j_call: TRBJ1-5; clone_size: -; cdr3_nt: TGTGCCAGCAGCGTAGATCCCGGGGGATACCAGCCCCAGCATTTT; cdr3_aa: CASSVDPGGYQPQHF
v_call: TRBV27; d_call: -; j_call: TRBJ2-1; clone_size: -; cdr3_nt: TGTGCCAGCAGACCTCGTGGGACTTCCTACAATGAGCAGTTCTTC; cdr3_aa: CASRPRGTSYNEQFF
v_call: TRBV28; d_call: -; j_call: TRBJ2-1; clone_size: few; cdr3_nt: TGTGCCAGCAGATCCTCTAGCGAGAGCTCCTACAATGAGCAGTTCTTC; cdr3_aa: CASRSSSESSYNEQFF
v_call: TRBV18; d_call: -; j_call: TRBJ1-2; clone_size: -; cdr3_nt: TGTGCCAGCTCACCAACAGAAGGACAGAAAGGTGGCTACACCTTC; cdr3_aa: CASSPTEGQKGGYTF
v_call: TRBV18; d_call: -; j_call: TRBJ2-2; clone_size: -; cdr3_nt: TGTGCCAGCTCACCATTAAACACCGGGGAGCTGTTTTTT; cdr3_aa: CASSPLNTGELFF
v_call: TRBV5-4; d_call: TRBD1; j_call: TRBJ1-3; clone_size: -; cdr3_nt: TGTGCCAGCAGTACAGGGGGTGGGAACACCATATATTTT; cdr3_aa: CASSTGGGNTIYF
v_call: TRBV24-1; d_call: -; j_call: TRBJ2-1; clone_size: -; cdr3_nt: TGTGCCACCAGTGAGGGTTCCGTGGCCAACAATGAGCAGTTCTTC; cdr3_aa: CATSEGSVANNEQFF
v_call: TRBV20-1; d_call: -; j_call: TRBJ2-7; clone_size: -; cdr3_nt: TGCAGTGCTAGTTGGGGATTCGGGGGCGACTCCTACGAGCAGTACTTC; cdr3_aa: CSASWGFGGDSYEQYF
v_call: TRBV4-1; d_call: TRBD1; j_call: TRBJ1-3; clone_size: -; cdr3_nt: TGCGCCAGCAGCCAAGGAACAGGGGGTTACGGAAACACCATATATTTT; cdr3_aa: CASSQGTGGYGNTIYF
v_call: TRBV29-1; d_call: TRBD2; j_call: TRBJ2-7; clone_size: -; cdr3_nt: TGCAGCGTTGGTATAGCGGGAGGGGGATACGAGCAGTACTTC; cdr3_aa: CSVGIAGGGYEQYF
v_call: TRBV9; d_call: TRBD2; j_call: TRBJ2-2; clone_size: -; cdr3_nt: TGTGCCAGCAGCGAAGGCGGGAGAGGGACCGGGGAGCTGTTTTTT; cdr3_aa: CASSEGGRGTGELFF
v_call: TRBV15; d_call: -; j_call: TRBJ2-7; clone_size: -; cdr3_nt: TGTGCCACCAGCAGAGATAGGGGGGTTTCGATTGTCTACGAGCAGTACTTC; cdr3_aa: CATSRDRGVSIVYEQYF
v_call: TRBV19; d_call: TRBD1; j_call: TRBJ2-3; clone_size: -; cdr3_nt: TGTGCCAGTAGTTTCCTGGACAGGGGGGAGGCCGATACGCAGTATTTT; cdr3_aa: CASSFLDRGEADTQYF
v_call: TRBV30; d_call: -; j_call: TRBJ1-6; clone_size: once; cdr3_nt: TGTGCCTGGAGTGACGGCGGGTCACCCCTCCACTTT; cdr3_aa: CAWSDGGSPLHF
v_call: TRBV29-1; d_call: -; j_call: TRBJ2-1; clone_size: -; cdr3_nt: TGCAGCGTTCGGGACTTCACGTACAATGAGCAGTTCTTC; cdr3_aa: CSVRDFTYNEQFF
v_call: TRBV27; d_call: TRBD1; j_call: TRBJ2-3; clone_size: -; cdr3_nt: TGTGCCAGCAGGGCCGGGACAGGGACGTCAGATACGCAGTATTTT; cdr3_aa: CASRAGTGTSDTQYF
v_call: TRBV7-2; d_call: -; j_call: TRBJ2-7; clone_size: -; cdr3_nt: TGTGCCAGCAGCTTAACCCGGGATAGTTACGAGCAGTACTTC; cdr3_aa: CASSLTRDSYEQYF
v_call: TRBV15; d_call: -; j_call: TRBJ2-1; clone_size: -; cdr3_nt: TGTGCCACCAGCAGAGCTTCGCTGAGACCATTCTACAATGAGCAGTTCTTC; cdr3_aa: CATSRASLRPFYNEQFF
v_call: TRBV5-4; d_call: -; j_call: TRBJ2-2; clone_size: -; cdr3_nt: TGTGCCAGCACTCCCTGGGGGGAAAAGGCCGGGGAGCTGTTTTTT; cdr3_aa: CASTPWGEKAGELFF
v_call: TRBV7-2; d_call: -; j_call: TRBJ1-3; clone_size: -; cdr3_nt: TGTGCCAGCAGAGATCGGGCTGTTGGAAACACCATATATTTT; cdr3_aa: CASRDRAVGNTIYF
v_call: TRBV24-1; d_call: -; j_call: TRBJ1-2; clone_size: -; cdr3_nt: TGTGCCACCCGGCGTGGTCAGGGGTATGGCTACACCTTC; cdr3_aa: CATRRGQGYGYTF